Listed here are 17 T cell receptor beta chains from one sample, sequenced in a study of blood T cell repertoires in COVID-19. Produced via immunoSEQ multiplex PCR; TCRdb's table is partial and in-frame only. The sample includes roughly 300,000 clones, 92% of them seen just once. The specimen sequenced was PBMCs or T cells enriched from blood (not recorded which). The source of these receptors is a woman aged 30 to 39 who had recovered from COVID-19.

V and J are TRBV28 and TRBJ1-1, with D perhaps TRBD1 (6 bases). With 2 bases removed from V and 6 bases from J, the gap between germline ends came to 10 bases. Germline V lookup: CDR1 MDHEN, CDR2 SYDVKM. CDR3 size: 13 residues. The CDR3 region is CASSLMDRSEAFF. The CDR3, as DNA: TGTGCCAGCAGTTTAATGGACAGATCTGAAGCTTTCTTT.

This clone was observed once. The V and J genes are TRBV15 and TRBJ2-4; D not resolved. The CDR3 totals 13 residues. With 0 bases removed from V and 6 bases from J, the gap between germline ends came to 6 bases. From germline, CDR1 is LNHNV and CDR2 YYDKDF (reference sequence). CDR3 nucleotides: TGTGCCACCAGCAGAGATCCCGGAAACATTCAGTACTTC. Residues: CATSRDPGNIQYF.

The chain joins TRBV29-1 to TRBJ2-7; 8 bases are a match to TRBD2. Germline V CDR1 and CDR2: SQVTM, ANQGSEA. V lost 5 bases, J lost 6 bases, and 3 bases stayed unmatched. The length of the CDR3 is 11 residues. The CDR3 DNA reads TGCAGCGTTCAGGCGGGGGGCGAGCAGTACTTC. It encodes CSVQAGGEQYF.

On this clone: One base away lies a much larger clone, so this may be a sequencing read error. The chain carries TRBV28 and TRBJ2-7, with 8 bases identical to TRBD1. The germline V gene has CDR1 MDHEN and CDR2 SYDVKM. V was pared by 4 bases and J by 6 bases, with 2 bases of the junction left unmatched. CDR3 length: 12 residues. The CDR3 region has the DNA TGTGCCAGCAGTTCCGACAGGGGCGAGCAGTACTTC. Protein: CASSSDRGEQYF.

The V gene is TRBV6-2 or TRBV6-3, the J gene TRBJ1-6; 8 bases fit TRBD1. J was trimmed by 7 bases and V by 2 bases; bases with no gene match: 7. The CDR3 is 16 amino acids. Germline V gene data show CDR1 as MNHEY and CDR2 as SVGEGT. CDR3 protein: CASSYRTGSTNSPLHF. The CDR3 DNA reads as TGTGCCAGCAGTTACCGGACAGGGTCCACAAATTCACCCCTCCACTTT.

The rearrangement joins TRBV6-1 to TRBJ1-5; tentatively, D is TRBD1 (6 bases). V was shortened by 2 bases and J by 5 bases, with 10 bases between the two germline ends. The CDR3 runs 14 residues. Germline V gives CDR1 MNHNS, CDR2 SASEGT. CDR3 loop: CASSEIRTDQPQHF. For the CDR3, the DNA is TGTGCCAGCAGTGAAATTAGGACAGATCAGCCCCAGCATTTT.

A remark on this clone: This sample also contains other DNA sequences that code for the same CDR3. The rearrangement uses TRBV12-5 and TRBJ2-1, with TRBD2 matching over 13 bases. V lost 0 bases and J lost 9; bases outside the gene matches: 5. Germline loops: CDR1 LGHNT, CDR2 FRNRAP. The CDR3 contains 16 residues. Here the CDR3 reads CASGLVLAGGPSEQFF. The CDR3 coding sequence is TGTGCTAGTGGTTTGGTACTAGCGGGGGGGCCGAGTGAGCAGTTCTTC.

The chain uses TRBV28 and TRBJ1-1, with a tentative D call TRBD1 (5 bases). The germline V gene encodes CDR1 MDHEN and CDR2 SYDVKM. The CDR3 loop spans 14 amino acids. V lost 3 bases, J lost 6 bases, and 14 bases lay in between. This CDR3 reads CASSFRGRYSEAFF. The CDR3, as DNA: TGTGCCAGCAGTTTTAGGGGTCGGTATTCTGAAGCTTTCTTT.

The chain is built from TRBV28 and TRBJ2-5; 10 nucleotides line up with TRBD2. With 3 bases clipped from V and 6 bases from J, the junction kept 10 bases outside the gene matches. CDR3 size: 16 residues. Germline V gene data show CDR1 as MDHEN and CDR2 as SYDVKM. The CDR3 spells CASSFSASGSDQTQYF. CDR3 sequence (DNA): TGTGCCAGCAGTTTTTCCGCTAGCGGGAGCGACCAGACCCAGTACTTC.

The chain uses TRBV7-6 and TRBJ2-7; no definite D call. V dropped 5 bases and J dropped 1 base, with 9 bases sitting between them. Germline V lookup: CDR1 SGHVS, CDR2 FNYEAQ. CDR3 size: 13 residues. In DNA, the CDR3 is TGTGCCAGCAGCCCTGACACTTCCTACGAGCAGTACTTC. As protein: CASSPDTSYEQYF.

The rearrangement links TRBV28 to TRBJ1-1; D perhaps matches TRBD1 (5 bases). Looked up from germline, CDR1 is MDHEN and CDR2 is SYDVKM. CDR3 size: 14 residues. The V and J ends lost 5 bases and 5 bases respectively, with 15 bases between them. The CDR3 coding sequence is TGTGCCAGCAGTCTCCGGACAAGAACTACTGAAGCTTTCTTT. Residues: CASSLRTRTTEAFF.

J is TRBJ2-3 and V is TRBV12-5, with 10 bases that match TRBD2. There are 17 residues in the CDR3. V lost 6 bases and J lost 9; bases outside the gene matches: 18. Germline CDR1 is LGHNT and CDR2 is FRNRAP. The CDR3 DNA sequence: TGTGCTAGTGGCCCCCCCCAAATAGCGGGGGGCGCAGGCACGCAGTATTTT. Translated: CASGPPQIAGGAGTQYF.

This rearrangement joins TRBV28 to TRBJ2-1; 7 nucleotides line up with TRBD2. Germline V lookup: CDR1 MDHEN, CDR2 SYDVKM. Trimming removed 6 bases from V and 5 bases from J; junction bases left unmatched: 7. The CDR3 covers 14 residues. The CDR3 bases are TGTGCCAGCAGAGCGGGAACCCCTAACAATGAGCAGTTCTTC. Translation: CASRAGTPNNEQFF.

CDR3 protein: CASSLGTTPYYGYTF. For the CDR3, the DNA is TGCGCCAGCAGCTTGGGTACAACGCCCTACTATGGCTACACCTTC. This chain joins TRBV5-1 and TRBJ1-2; D uncertain. CDR1 and CDR2 from the germline V gene are SGHRS and YFSETQ. The V gene lost 0 bases and the J gene lost 3 bases, with 12 bases spanning the gap. CDR3 size: 15 residues.

The V call is TRBV10-3, the J call TRBJ1-1; no clear D gene. This CDR3 region has 14 residues. The germline V gene encodes CDR1 ENHRY and CDR2 SYGVKD. V lost 0 bases, J lost 6 bases, and 11 bases lay in between. The CDR3 DNA sequence: TGTGCCATCAGTGAGTCTCGACTTTCCGCTGAAGCTTTCTTT. Residues: CAISESRLSAEAFF.

V gene TRBV7-9 combines with J gene TRBJ1-5, with D unresolved. The CDR3 runs 13 residues. V was pared by 5 bases and J by 2 bases, with 7 bases between. From germline, CDR1 is SEHNR and CDR2 FQNEAQ (reference sequence). CDR3 loop: CASSGQGNQPQHF. The CDR3 DNA reads as TGTGCCAGCAGCGGGCAGGGCAATCAGCCCCAGCATTTT.

The V and J genes are TRBV29-1 and TRBJ2-7; D may be TRBD2 (6 bases). The CDR3 is 12 residues long. V shed 7 bases and J shed 0 bases, with 10 bases lying between them. From germline, CDR1 is SQVTM and CDR2 ANQGSEA. CDR3 amino acids: CSAGGSSYEQYF. The CDR3 DNA sequence: TGCAGCGCCGGAGGGAGCTCCTACGAGCAGTACTTC.